These 17 T cell receptor beta chains came from one sample sequenced in a study of blood T cell repertoires in COVID-19. Sequencing was performed with immunoSEQ multiplex PCR; in TCRdb, only in-frame clones are kept and a portion is missing. The sample consists of around 86,000 clones, around 80% of them appearing once. Sequencing was performed on peripheral blood. These receptors were taken from an elderly woman with acute or convalescent COVID-19.

The genes are TRBV19 and TRBJ2-7, with D hard to call. The CDR3 consists of 14 residues. Trimming stripped 4 bases from V and 0 bases from J, with 10 bases between. Germline V gene data show CDR1 as LNHDA and CDR2 as SQIVND (reference sequence). CDR3 in amino acids: CASSKEPSSYEQYF. CDR3 coding DNA: TGTGCCAGTAGTAAGGAGCCGAGCTCCTACGAGCAGTACTTC.

The chain links TRBV5-6 to TRBJ2-1; 11 positions match TRBD2. Germline values: CDR1 SGHDT, CDR2 YYEEEE. V was clipped by 3 bases and J by 8 bases; unmatched bases: 7. The CDR3 loop spans 15 amino acids. In nucleotides, the CDR3 is TGTGCCAGCAGCTGGTTAGCGGGAGGGAAACATGAGCAGTTCTTC. It yields the protein CASSWLAGGKHEQFF. Using reference TRBV5-6 and TRBJ2-1 for the parts outside the CDR3, the full variable domain is DAGVTQSPTHLIKTRGQQVTLRCSPKSGHDTVSWYQQALGQGPQFIFQYYEEEERQRGNFPDRFSGHQFPNYSSELNVNALLLGDSALYLCASSWLAGGKHEQFFGPGTRLTVL.

The CDR3 region has the DNA TGTGCCAGCAGCCTAAGGGGAACCAGGTTTAATTCACCCCTCCACTTT. Its translation is CASSLRGTRFNSPLHF. This chain connects TRBV7-2 to TRBJ1-6, with D possibly matching TRBD1 (5 bases). CDR1 is SGHTA, CDR2 FQGNSA, per germline. V dropped 5 bases and J dropped 6 bases, with 17 bases sitting between them. The CDR3 has 16 amino acids.

The genes are TRBV7-9 and TRBJ1-6; a weak D match, TRBD1 (5 bases). This CDR3 is 14 amino acids long. Deletions cut 1 base from V and 8 bases from J, with 9 bases between. Germline CDR1 reads SEHNR; CDR2 reads FQNEAQ (reference sequence). The CDR3 sequence: CASSLGQPDSPLHF. The CDR3 bases are TGTGCCAGCAGCTTAGGACAGCCAGATTCACCCCTCCACTTT.

The V gene is TRBV7-8, the J gene TRBJ2-7, with 12 bases fitting TRBD1. Germline V gene data show CDR1 as SGHVS and CDR2 as FQNEAQ. The V and J ends lost 4 bases and 4 bases, in that order; junction bases with no gene match: 5. The CDR3 sequence is 15 residues long. The CDR3 DNA sequence: TGTGCCAGCAGCTGGGGGACAGGGGGCGGGTACGAGCAGTACTTC. As protein: CASSWGTGGGYEQYF.

The chain links TRBV9 to TRBJ1-3; D gene unclear. The length of the CDR3 is 14 residues. CDR1 is SGDLS, CDR2 YYNGEE, per germline. V was pared by 4 bases and J by 4 bases, with 12 bases between. The CDR3 coding sequence is TGTGCCAGCAGCTCCTCTAGTTCCGGAAACACCATATATTTT. Its translation is CASSSSSSGNTIYF.

The rearrangement links TRBV28 to TRBJ2-3; D call uncertain. V was shortened by 3 bases and J by 9 bases, with 10 bases between the two germline ends. The CDR3 runs 12 residues. Germline lookup yields CDR1 MDHEN and CDR2 SYDVKM. The CDR3 protein is CASSFVVSTQYF. The DNA for the CDR3 is TGTGCCAGCAGTTTCGTAGTAAGCACGCAGTATTTT.

The chain is built from TRBV11-2 and TRBJ2-2; the match to TRBD2 covers 8 bases. CDR3 length: 15 amino acids. Looked up from germline, CDR1 is SGHAT and CDR2 is FQNNGV. As DNA, the CDR3 is TGTGGGGCTGGCGGGAGGCCGGCGAACACCGGGGAGCTGTTTTTT. Encoded protein: CGAGGRPANTGELFF.

V usage is TRBV7-9 and J usage is TRBJ2-7; 9 nucleotides align to TRBD2. This CDR3 is built from 14 residues. Germline assignment: CDR1 SEHNR and CDR2 FQNEAQ (reference sequence). J gave up 4 bases and V 4 bases, and 5 bases lay outside the gene matches. This CDR3 reads CASSSSGNSYEQYF. The CDR3 bases are TGTGCCAGCAGCTCTAGCGGGAACTCGTACGAGCAGTACTTC.

This rearrangement joins TRBV7-9 to TRBJ2-5, with 12 bases that match TRBD2. Losses at the gene ends were 4 bases for V and 6 bases for J; bases not matched to a gene: 6. Germline assignment: CDR1 SEHNR and CDR2 FQNEAQ (reference sequence). This CDR3 is built from 15 residues. CDR3 protein: CASSSWTSGTKTQYF. The CDR3 DNA follows: TGTGCCAGCAGCTCCTGGACTAGCGGGACAAAGACCCAGTACTTC.

V and J are TRBV3-1 (or the pseudogene TRBV3-2) and TRBJ2-6; 7 bases match TRBD2. Per germline, CDR1 LGHDT and CDR2 YNNKEL (reference sequence). The CDR3 sequence is 18 residues long. J was trimmed by 0 bases and V by 1 base; bases with no gene match: 6. CDR3 coding DNA: TGTGCCAGCAGCCAAGGGTCTAGCGGATCCTCTGGGGCCAACGTCCTGACTTTC. Translating it yields CASSQGSSGSSGANVLTF.

The rearrangement joins TRBV27 to TRBJ1-2; 8 bases align to TRBD1. This CDR3 comprises 16 residues. V was clipped by 3 bases and J by 3 bases; unmatched bases: 9. Germline V gene data show CDR1 as MNHEY and CDR2 as SMNVEV (reference sequence). The CDR3 loop is CASSFSRQGTHYGYTF. In DNA, the CDR3 is TGTGCCAGCAGTTTTAGTCGACAGGGGACACACTATGGCTACACCTTC.

V is TRBV5-8 and J is TRBJ1-1; the D is unclear. Germline CDR1 reads SGHTS; CDR2 reads YDEGEE. Trimming stripped 4 bases from V and 0 bases from J, with 19 bases between. This CDR3 has 17 residues. As DNA, the CDR3 is TGTGCCAGCAGCGCAGATCGAGCGGATACCTTGAACACTGAAGCTTTCTTT. Amino acid sequence: CASSADRADTLNTEAFF.

The chain recombines TRBV18 with TRBJ1-5, with D hard to call. Trimming removed 3 bases at V and 9 bases at J, with 6 bases between. The CDR3 runs to 11 residues. The germline gives CDR1 KGHSH, CDR2 LQKENI. CDR3 region: CASSPLPPQHF. The CDR3 nucleotides read TGTGCCAGCTCACCCCTCCCGCCCCAGCATTTT.

With regard to this clone: Relative to the germline gene, one junction end is altered; a read error may explain this. V gene TRBV12-3 or TRBV12-4 combines with J gene TRBJ2-7; D perhaps matches TRBD1 (5 bases). CDR3 length: 12 amino acids. The CDR3 here is CASSLGWGSRHF. CDR3 sequence (DNA): TGTGCCAGCAGTTTGGGCTGGGGCAGTCGGCACTTC.

The chain uses TRBV23-1 and TRBJ2-7; 9 bases align to TRBD1. TRBV23-1 is known as an ORF, though its function is uncertain. The junction had 12 bases not matched to a gene; V was cut back by 2 bases and J by 1 base. CDR3 length: 18 amino acids. CDR3 sequence reads: CASSQPIGTGGASYEQYF. The DNA for the CDR3 is TGCGCCAGCAGTCAACCAATAGGAACAGGGGGCGCGTCCTACGAGCAGTACTTC.

The chain is built from TRBV10-3 and TRBJ1-4; D perhaps matches TRBD1 (5 bases). This CDR3 has 13 amino acids. V lost 6 bases to trimming and J lost 0 bases, with 5 bases between them. Per germline, CDR1 ENHRY and CDR2 SYGVKD. In DNA, the CDR3 is TGTGCCATCAGACAGGCAACTAATGAAAAACTGTTTTTT. Its translation is CAIRQATNEKLFF.